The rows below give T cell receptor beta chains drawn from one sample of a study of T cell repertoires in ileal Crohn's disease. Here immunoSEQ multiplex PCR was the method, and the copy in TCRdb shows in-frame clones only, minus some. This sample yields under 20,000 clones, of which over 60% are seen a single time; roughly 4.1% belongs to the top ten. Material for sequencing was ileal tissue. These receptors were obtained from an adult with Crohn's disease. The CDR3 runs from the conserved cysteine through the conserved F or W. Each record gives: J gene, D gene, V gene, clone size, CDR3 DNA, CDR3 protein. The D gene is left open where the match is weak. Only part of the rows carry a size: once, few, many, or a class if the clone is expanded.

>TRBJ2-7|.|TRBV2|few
TGTGCTCTTCGAGGGGGGGGTTTCTACGAGCAGTACTTC
CALRGGGFYEQYF
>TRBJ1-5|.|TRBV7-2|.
TGTGCCAGCAGCTTACAGCCACAGGACGGAAATCAGCCCCAGCATTTT
CASSLQPQDGNQPQHF
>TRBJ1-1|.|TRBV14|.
TGTGCCAGCAGCCAAGCTGTCAACCGGGCTTTCTTT
CASSQAVNRAFF
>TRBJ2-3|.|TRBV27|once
TGTGCCAGCAGTAGGGTGGGGCTCAACACAGATACGCAGTATTTT
CASSRVGLNTDTQYF
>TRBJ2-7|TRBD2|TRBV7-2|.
TGTGCCAGCAGCTTAGGGCTAGCGGGGTACGAGCAGTACTTC
CASSLGLAGYEQYF
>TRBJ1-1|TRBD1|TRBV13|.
TGTGCCAGCAGCTTGACAGGGGCAACTGAAGCTTTCTTT
CASSLTGATEAFF
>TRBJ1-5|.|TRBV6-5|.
TGTGCCAGCAGATCAGTACAGGGACAGCCCCAGCATTTT
CASRSVQGQPQHF
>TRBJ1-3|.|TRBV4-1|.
TGCGCCAGCAGCCAAGTCCTCGTTAAGCAGGGTAACTCTGGAAACACCATATATTTT
CASSQVLVKQGNSGNTIYF
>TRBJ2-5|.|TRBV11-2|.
TGTGCCAGCAGCGGCGGATTTCGGGAGACCCAGTACTTC
CASSGGFRETQYF
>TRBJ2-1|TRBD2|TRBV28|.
TGTGCCAGCAGGCCTGCGCTAGCGGGAGCAAATGAGCAGTTCTTC
CASRPALAGANEQFF
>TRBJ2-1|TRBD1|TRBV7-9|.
TGTGCCAGCAGCTTAGGGACAGGGTCCCGTAGCTCCTACAATGAGCAGTTCTTC
CASSLGTGSRSSYNEQFF
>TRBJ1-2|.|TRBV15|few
TGTGCCACCAGTACCCCGGGGGAGGACTATGGCTACACCTTC
CATSTPGEDYGYTF
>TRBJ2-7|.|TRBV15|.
TGTGCCACCAGCAGATTAATTGGCGGCACCTACGAGCAGTACTTC
CATSRLIGGTYEQYF
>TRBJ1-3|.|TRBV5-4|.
TGTGCCAGCAGCTTGGGGAACAGGGCTGGAAACACCATATATTTT
CASSLGNRAGNTIYF
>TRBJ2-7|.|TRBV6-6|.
TGTGCCAGCAGCTTACAGGGGGGGTCCTACGAGCAGTACTTC
CASSLQGGSYEQYF
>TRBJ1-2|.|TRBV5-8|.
TGTGCCAGCAGCTTGGGGCTGGATGGGCAGGACTATGGCTACACCTTC
CASSLGLDGQDYGYTF
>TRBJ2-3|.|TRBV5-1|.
TGCGCCAGCAGCTTGGCCGCGAAAGATACGCAGTATTTT
CASSLAAKDTQYF
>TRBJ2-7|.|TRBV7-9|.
TGTGCCAGCAGCTTAGGACTACAGACAGGTACCTACGAGCAGTACTTC
CASSLGLQTGTYEQYF
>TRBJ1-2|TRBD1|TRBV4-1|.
TGCGCCAGCAGCTGGACAGGGGGCAATGGCTACACCTTC
CASSWTGGNGYTF
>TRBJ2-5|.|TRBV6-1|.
TGTGCCAGCACCCCTGCCGCAGGCGGGGAGACCCAGTACTTC
CASTPAAGGETQYF
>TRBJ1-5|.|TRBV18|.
TGTGCCAGCTCCAAAGGGGTAGGGGATTGGGCCCAGCATTTT
CASSKGVGDWAQHF
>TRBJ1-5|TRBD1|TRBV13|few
TGTGCCAGCAGCGGAGGGACAGGGGGGGGGCGGGGGAGTCAGCCCCAGCATTTT
CASSGGTGGGRGSQPQHF
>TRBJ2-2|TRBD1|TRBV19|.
TGTGCCAGTAGACGGGGGGACAGGGGGCGAGCCGGGGAGCTGTTTTTT
CASRRGDRGRAGELFF
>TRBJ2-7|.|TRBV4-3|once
TGCGCCAGCAGCCAAGGCGACGTAATCGGAACTAAGCAGGGAATTGGTTACGAGCAGTACTTC
CASSQGDVIGTKQGIGYEQYF
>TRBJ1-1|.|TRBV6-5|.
TGTGCCAGCAGCTCCTTCAGGGTTAACACTGAAGCTTTCTTT
CASSSFRVNTEAFF
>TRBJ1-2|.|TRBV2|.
TGTGCCAGCAGTGCTTCGGGGGGCGGCTATGGCTACACCTTC
CASSASGGGYGYTF
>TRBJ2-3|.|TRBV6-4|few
TGTGCCAGCCCCGTGGAGGGGTGGGCAGATACGCAGTATTTT
CASPVEGWADTQYF
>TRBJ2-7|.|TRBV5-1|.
TGCGCCAGCAGCTTAAGGGGTGTAACCGTCTCCTACGAGCAGTACTTC
CASSLRGVTVSYEQYF
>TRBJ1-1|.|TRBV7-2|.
TGTGCCAGCAGCTTACGTTATTCGGCTGAAGCTTTCTTT
CASSLRYSAEAFF
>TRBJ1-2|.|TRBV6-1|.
TGTGCCAGCAGTCCTGACAGCTATGGCTACACCTTC
CASSPDSYGYTF
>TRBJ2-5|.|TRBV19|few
TGTGCCAGTAGTATCGGACTCCAAGAGACCCAGTACTTC
CASSIGLQETQYF
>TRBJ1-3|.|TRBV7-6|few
TGTGCCAGCAGCTTAGATCCTCCGGGGATTGTTACCTCTGGAAACACCATATATTTT
CASSLDPPGIVTSGNTIYF
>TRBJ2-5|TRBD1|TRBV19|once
TGTGCCAGTAGTAGCACAGGGGGCGCATTGGAGACCCAGTACTTC
CASSSTGGALETQYF
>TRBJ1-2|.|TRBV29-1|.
TGCAGCGCGGACAAGGACTATGGCTACACCTTC
CSADKDYGYTF
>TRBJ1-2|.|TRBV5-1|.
TGCGCCAGCAACTTCGGGACGCGGGGCTATGGCTACACCTTC
CASNFGTRGYGYTF
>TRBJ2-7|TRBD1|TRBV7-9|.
TGTGCCAGCAGCTTCTGGACAGGGGTCGTTGGCTACGAGCAGTACTTC
CASSFWTGVVGYEQYF
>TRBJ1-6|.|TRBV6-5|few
TGTGCCAGCACTTGGAGTACCTCTTCGCCCCTCCACTTT
CASTWSTSSPLHF
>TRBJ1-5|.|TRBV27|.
TGTGCCAGCAGTTCAGGGTGGAGCAATCAGCCCCAGCATTTT
CASSSGWSNQPQHF
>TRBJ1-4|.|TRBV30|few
TGTGCCTGGAGCGGGACAACAACTAATGAAAAACTGTTTTTT
CAWSGTTTNEKLFF
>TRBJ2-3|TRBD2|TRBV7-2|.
TGTGCCAGCAGCTTGGGAGCGGGGGGGCTGGATACGCAGTATTTT
CASSLGAGGLDTQYF
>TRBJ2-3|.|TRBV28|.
TGTGCCAGTCGCGGCACAGATACGCAGTATTTT
CASRGTDTQYF
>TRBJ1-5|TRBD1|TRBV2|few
TGTGCCAGCAGAGACAGGGGAAATCAGCCCCAGCATTTT
CASRDRGNQPQHF
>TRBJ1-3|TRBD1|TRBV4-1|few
TGCGCCAGCAGCCAAGATTCTGGACAGGGACGACTCTCCTCTGGAAACACCATATATTTT
CASSQDSGQGRLSSGNTIYF
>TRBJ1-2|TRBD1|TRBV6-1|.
TGTGCCAGCAGCAACAGGGGAGGCTATGGCTACACCTTC
CASSNRGGYGYTF
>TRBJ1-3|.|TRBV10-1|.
TGCGCCGGCACCCCCGGAGGGACTGGAAACACCATATATTTT
CAGTPGGTGNTIYF
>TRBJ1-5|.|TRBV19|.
TGTGCCAGTAGTACCCTAATGACAGGCCCTAATCAGCCCCAGCATTTT
CASSTLMTGPNQPQHF
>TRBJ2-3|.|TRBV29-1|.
TGCAGCGTTGTTGAGCTACTTAGCACAGATACGCAGTATTTT
CSVVELLSTDTQYF
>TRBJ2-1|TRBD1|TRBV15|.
TGTGCCACCAGCCCCCGAGGGATCCCGGGACAGGGCATATACAATGAGCAGTTCTTC
CATSPRGIPGQGIYNEQFF
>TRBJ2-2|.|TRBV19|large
TGTGCCACCCGGGAGTTAGCCAACACCGGGGAGCTGTTTTTT
CATRELANTGELFF